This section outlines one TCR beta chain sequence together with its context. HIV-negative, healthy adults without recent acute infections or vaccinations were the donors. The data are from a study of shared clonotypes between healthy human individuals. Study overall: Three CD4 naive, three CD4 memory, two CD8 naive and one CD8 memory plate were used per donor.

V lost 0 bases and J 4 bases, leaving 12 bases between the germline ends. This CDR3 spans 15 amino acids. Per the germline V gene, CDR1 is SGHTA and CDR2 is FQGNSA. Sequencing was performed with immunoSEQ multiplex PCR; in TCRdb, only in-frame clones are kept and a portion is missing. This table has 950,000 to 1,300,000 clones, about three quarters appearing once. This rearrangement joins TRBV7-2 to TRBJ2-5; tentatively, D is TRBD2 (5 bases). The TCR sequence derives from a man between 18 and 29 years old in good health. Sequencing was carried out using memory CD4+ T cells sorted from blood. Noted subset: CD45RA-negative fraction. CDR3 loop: CASSLALVGGETQYF. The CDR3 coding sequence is TGTGCCAGCAGCTTAGCGCTCGTCGGAGGAGAGACCCAGTACTTC.